This T cell receptor (beta chain) was recorded in a study of T cell responses to AZD1222 COVID-19 vaccine. In germline, CDR1 is LNHNV, CDR2 YYDKDF (reference sequence). The V gene lost 4 bases and the J gene lost 4 bases, with 18 bases spanning the gap. The CDR3 is 16 residues long. Overall study results and limits: The CD4 TCRs associated with vaccination extended across spike and predominated at 160-218 and 743-854. Donor demographics were predominantly white British with a female majority; clonal diversity may be underestimated. Spike-specific TCR breadth and depth went up after people got two AZD1222 doses.

Here immunoSEQ multiplex PCR was the method, and the copy in TCRdb shows in-frame clones only, minus some. This table has about 140,000 clones, around 90% appearing once. This clone showed up just once. What it binds is unknown. This TCR was sampled from an adult who received the MenACWY meningococcal vaccine as a control. The sample in question was peripheral blood, obtained 28 days after the second dose of the MenACWY control vaccine. V usage is TRBV15 and J usage is TRBJ2-3; a weak D match, TRBD2 (6 bases). The CDR3 region is CATSTTNQRVADTQYF. The CDR3 DNA reads TGTGCCACCAGCACAACAAACCAGCGGGTGGCAGATACGCAGTATTTT.